This TCR beta chain was identified during a study of PD-1 blockade in classical Hodgkin lymphoma. Overall study results and limits: Undefined causes, possibly disease activity or prior therapy, underlie the repertoire differences. The baseline diversity of complete responders showed similarity to that of newly diagnosed patients.

Sequenced by immunoSEQ multiplex PCR; TCRdb stores in-frame clones only, minus some. This table holds about 20,000 clones, 73% found once. This clone has a handful of counts. The antigen is undetermined. Every single patient, without exception, relapsed after autologous stem cell transplantation, and brentuximab vedotin exposure varied. CDR3 size: 12 residues. The V end was cut by 8 bases, the J end by 3 bases, with 13 bases between. Germline CDR1 is GTSNPN and CDR2 is SVGIG (reference sequence). This receptor was obtained from a human donor with classical Hodgkin lymphoma. J is TRBJ1-1 and V is TRBV30, with D tentatively TRBD1 (5 bases). Sequences were derived from peripheral blood mononuclear cells (PBMCs), sampled before the second cycle of nivolumab. The CDR3 loop reads CAGNGGYTEAFF. CDR3 nucleotides: TGTGCCGGAAATGGGGGATACACTGAAGCTTTCTTT.